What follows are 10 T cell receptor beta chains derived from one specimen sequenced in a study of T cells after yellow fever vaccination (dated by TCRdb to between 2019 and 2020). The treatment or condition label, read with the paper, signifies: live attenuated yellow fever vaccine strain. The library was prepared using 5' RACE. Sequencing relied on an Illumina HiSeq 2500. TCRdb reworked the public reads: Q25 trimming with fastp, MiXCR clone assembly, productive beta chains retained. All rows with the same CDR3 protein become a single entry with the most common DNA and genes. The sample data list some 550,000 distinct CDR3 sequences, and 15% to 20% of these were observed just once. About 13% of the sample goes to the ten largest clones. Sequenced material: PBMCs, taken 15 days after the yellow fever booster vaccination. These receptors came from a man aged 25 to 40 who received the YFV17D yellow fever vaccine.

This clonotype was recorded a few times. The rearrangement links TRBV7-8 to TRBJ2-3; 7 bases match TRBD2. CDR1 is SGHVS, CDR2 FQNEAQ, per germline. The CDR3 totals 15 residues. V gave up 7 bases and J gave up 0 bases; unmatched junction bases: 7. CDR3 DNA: TGTGCCAGCACCCTAGCGGAAACTAGCACAGATACGCAGTATTTT. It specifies CASTLAETSTDTQYF.

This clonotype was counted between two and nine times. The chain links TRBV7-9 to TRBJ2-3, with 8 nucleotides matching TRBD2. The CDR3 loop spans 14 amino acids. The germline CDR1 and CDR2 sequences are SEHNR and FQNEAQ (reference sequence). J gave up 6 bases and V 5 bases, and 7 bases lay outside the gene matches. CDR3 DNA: TGTGCCAGCAGCCAAGGGACTAGTGGGGATACGCAGTATTTT. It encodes CASSQGTSGDTQYF.

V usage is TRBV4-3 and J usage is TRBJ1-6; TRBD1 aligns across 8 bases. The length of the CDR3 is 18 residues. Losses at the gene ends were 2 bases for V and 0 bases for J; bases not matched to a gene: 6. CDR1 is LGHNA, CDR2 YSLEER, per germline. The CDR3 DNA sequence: TGCGCCAGCAGCCAACATCAGGGGGCAGGCTCCTATAATTCACCCCTCCACTTT. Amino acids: CASSQHQGAGSYNSPLHF.

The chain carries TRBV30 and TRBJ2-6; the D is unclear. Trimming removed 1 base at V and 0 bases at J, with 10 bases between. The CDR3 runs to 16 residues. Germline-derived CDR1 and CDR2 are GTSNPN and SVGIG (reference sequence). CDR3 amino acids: CAWSGSRFSGANVLTF. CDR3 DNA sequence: TGTGCCTGGAGTGGAAGCAGATTCTCTGGGGCCAACGTCCTGACTTTC.

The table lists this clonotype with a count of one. The CDR3 DNA sequence: TGTGCCAGCACCAGGGACGTGGCTAATGAAAAACTGTTTTTT. Its translation: CASTRDVANEKLFF. The rearrangement uses TRBV28 and TRBJ1-4; D possibly corresponds to TRBD1 (5 bases). CDR1 is MDHEN and CDR2 is SYDVKM in the germline V gene. V was pared by 7 bases and J by 3 bases, with 12 bases between. The CDR3 has 14 amino acids.

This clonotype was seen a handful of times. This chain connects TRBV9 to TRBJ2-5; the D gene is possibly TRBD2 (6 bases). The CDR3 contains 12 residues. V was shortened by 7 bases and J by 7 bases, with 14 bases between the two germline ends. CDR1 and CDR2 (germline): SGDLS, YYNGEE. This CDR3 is CASSGDDRTQYF. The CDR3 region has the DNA TGTGCCAGCTCGGGGGACGATCGGACCCAGTACTTC.

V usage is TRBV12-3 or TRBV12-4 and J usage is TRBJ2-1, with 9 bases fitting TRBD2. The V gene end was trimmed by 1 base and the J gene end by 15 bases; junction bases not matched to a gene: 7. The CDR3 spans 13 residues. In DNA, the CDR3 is TGTGCCAGCAGTTTAGGCGGGAGGGCCGGCCCGTTCTTC. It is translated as CASSLGGRAGPFF.

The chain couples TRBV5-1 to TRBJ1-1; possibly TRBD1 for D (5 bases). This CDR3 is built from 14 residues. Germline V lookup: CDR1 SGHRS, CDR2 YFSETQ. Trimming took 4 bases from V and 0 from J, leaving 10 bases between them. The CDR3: CASSETVMNTEAFF. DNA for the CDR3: TGCGCCAGCAGCGAGACAGTAATGAACACTGAAGCTTTCTTT.

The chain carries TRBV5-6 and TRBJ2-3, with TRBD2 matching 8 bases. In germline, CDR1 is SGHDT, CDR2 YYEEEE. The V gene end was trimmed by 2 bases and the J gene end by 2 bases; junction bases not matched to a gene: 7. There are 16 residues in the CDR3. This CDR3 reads CASSFHWREVTDTQYF. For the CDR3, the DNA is TGTGCCAGCAGCTTCCACTGGCGGGAGGTCACAGATACGCAGTATTTT. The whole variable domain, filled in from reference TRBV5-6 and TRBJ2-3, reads DAGVTQSPTHLIKTRGQQVTLRCSPKSGHDTVSWYQQALGQGPQFIFQYYEEEERQRGNFPDRFSGHQFPNYSSELNVNALLLGDSALYLCASSFHWREVTDTQYFGPGTRLTVL.

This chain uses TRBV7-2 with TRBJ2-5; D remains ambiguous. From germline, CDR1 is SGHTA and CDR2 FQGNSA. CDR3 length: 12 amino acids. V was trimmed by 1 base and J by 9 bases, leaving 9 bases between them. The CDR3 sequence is CASSLGLVAQYF. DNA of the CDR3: TGTGCCAGCAGCTTAGGTTTGGTGGCCCAGTACTTC.